A single sample is the source of the 5 T cell receptor beta chains below, sequenced in a study of T cell changes during pregnancy in multiple sclerosis. Here immunoSEQ multiplex PCR was the method, and the copy in TCRdb shows in-frame clones only, minus some. The sample contains approximately 61,000 clones, approximately 91% of which appear only once. The sequenced sample was peripheral blood, obtained in the first trimester of pregnancy. These receptors were obtained from a female donor with multiple sclerosis, enrolled in a pregnancy study.

The V call is TRBV19, the J call TRBJ2-1; 8 nucleotides match TRBD2. Germline V CDR1 and CDR2: LNHDA, SQIVND (reference sequence). Germline trimming cut 2 bases from V and 0 bases from J; bases unmatched to any gene: 6. This CDR3 contains 17 residues. Here the CDR3 DNA reads TGTGCCAGTAGTATAAGGGTAGCGGGGTCCTCCTACAATGAGCAGTTCTTC. It encodes CASSIRVAGSSYNEQFF.

Written as DNA, the CDR3 is TGTGCCAGCAGCGTAGACGGCAGGAAGAACACTGAAGCTTTCTTT. This encodes CASSVDGRKNTEAFF. The rearrangement joins TRBV9 to TRBJ1-1; no definite D call. Trimming took 0 bases from V and 1 from J, leaving 10 bases between them. CDR1 SGDLS and CDR2 YYNGEE come from the germline V gene. This CDR3 region has 15 residues.

The count of this clone is one. The V and J genes are TRBV10-1 and TRBJ2-3; the D gene is possibly TRBD2 (6 bases). The ends were cut back, 4 bases at V and 0 bases at J, with 8 bases in the middle. CDR3 size: 14 residues. CDR1 and CDR2 (germline): WNHNN, SYGVQD (reference sequence). CDR3 protein: CASSGRESTDTQYF. The DNA for the CDR3 is TGCGCCAGCAGTGGGAGGGAGAGCACAGATACGCAGTATTTT.

The sample holds a few counts of this clone. This sequence joins TRBV28 and TRBJ1-5, with D perhaps TRBD1 (6 bases). Looked up from germline, CDR1 is MDHEN and CDR2 is SYDVKM. This CDR3 has 14 amino acids. V gave up 10 bases and J gave up 2 bases, with 15 bases separating them. The CDR3 DNA sequence: TGTGCCACCGGGGGGGGCGCGGGCAATCAGCCCCAGCATTTT. Its protein is CATGGGAGNQPQHF.

This chain joins TRBV19 and TRBJ2-1; possible D gene TRBD2, 6 bases. From germline, CDR1 is LNHDA and CDR2 SQIVND (reference sequence). The CDR3 extends over 14 amino acids. Trimming stripped 7 bases from V and 5 bases from J, with 15 bases between. Written as DNA, the CDR3 is TGTGCCAGTATGGGGGGAGTCCGGAACAATGAGCAGTTCTTC. Its protein is CASMGGVRNNEQFF. The full variable domain, in which reference TRBV19 and TRBJ2-1 provide the parts outside the CDR3, is DGGITQSPKYLFRKEGQNVTLSCEQNLNHDAMYWYRQDPGQGLRLIYYSQIVNDFQKGDIAEGYSVSREKKESFPLTVTSAQKNPTAFYLCASMGGVRNNEQFFGPGTRLTVL.